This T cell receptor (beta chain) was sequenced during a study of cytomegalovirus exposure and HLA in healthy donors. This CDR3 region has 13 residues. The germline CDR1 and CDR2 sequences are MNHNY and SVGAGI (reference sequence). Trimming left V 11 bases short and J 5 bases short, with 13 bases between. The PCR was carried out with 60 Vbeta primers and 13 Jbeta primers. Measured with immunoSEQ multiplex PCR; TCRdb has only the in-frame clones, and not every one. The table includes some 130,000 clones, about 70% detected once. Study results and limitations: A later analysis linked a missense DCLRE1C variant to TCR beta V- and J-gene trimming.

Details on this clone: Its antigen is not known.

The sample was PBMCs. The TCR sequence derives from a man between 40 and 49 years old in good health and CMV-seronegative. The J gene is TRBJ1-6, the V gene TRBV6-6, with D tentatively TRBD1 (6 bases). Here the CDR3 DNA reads TGTGCCGGCCAAGGACAGAATAATTCACCCCTCCACTTT. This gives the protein CAGQGQNNSPLHF.